This T cell receptor beta chain was recovered during a study of radiation and T cells in renal cell carcinoma. For the study at large: Nephrectomy followed 15 Gy stereotactic body radiation by 4 weeks. Study-level findings and limits: In blood, top tumor clones expanded by 2 weeks, shrinking by 4.

The sample's time point: blood 2 weeks post-SBRT. Treatment denoted: 15 Gy SBRT to primary tumor, nephrectomy 4 weeks later. The patient's renal cell carcinoma had clear cell pathology. This clone showed up just once. Its specificity is not known. Profiled with immunoSEQ multiplex PCR; TCRdb holds only in-frame clones, not every one. The repertoire holds about 130,000 clones, with 88% as singletons. The clonotype originates from a woman in her 70s with renal cell carcinoma. The sample was blood, taken from a patient whose treatment included radiotherapy and nephrectomy.

The CDR3 loop is CASSQGTSGLFF. The CDR3 region has the DNA TGTGCCAGCAGCCAGGGGACGTCTGGACTGTTTTTT. This rearrangement joins TRBV4-2 to TRBJ1-4, with TRBD1 as a possible D gene (5 bases). Trimming left V 3 bases short and J 13 bases short, with 12 bases between. The germline gives CDR1 LGHNA, CDR2 YNFKEQ. This CDR3 is built from 12 residues.